One and the same sample provided the 17 T cell receptor beta chains below, sequenced in a study of cytomegalovirus exposure and HLA in healthy donors. Both 60 Vbeta primers and 13 Jbeta primers went into the PCR. Sequenced by immunoSEQ multiplex PCR; TCRdb stores in-frame clones only, minus some. The sample contains 200,000 to 250,000 clones, roughly four fifths of which appear only once. Sequencing used PBMCs. These receptors were collected from a woman aged 35 to 49 in good health and CMV-seronegative.

This clone has a handful of counts. The rearrangement links TRBV7-3 to TRBJ2-2; tentatively, D is TRBD1 (6 bases). Between the trimmed V and J ends, which lost 8 bases and 4 bases, there was a span of 14 bases. Germline-derived CDR1 and CDR2 are SGHTA and FQGTGA. There are 14 residues in the CDR3. The CDR3 DNA reads as TGTGCCAGCCGGGAACAGGGAAGCACCGGGGAGCTGTTTTTT. It specifies CASREQGSTGELFF.

The rearrangement uses TRBV29-1 and TRBJ1-1; perhaps TRBD1 as D (6 bases). This CDR3 spans 14 amino acids. V lost 7 bases and J lost 4, with 19 bases in between. Germline V gene data show CDR1 as SQVTM and CDR2 as ANQGSEA. CDR3 nucleotide sequence: TGCAGCGAGCGGGACAACCCAGAGTCCACTGAAGCTTTCTTT. Translation: CSERDNPESTEAFF.

The chain combines TRBV10-1 with TRBJ2-7; D unresolved. Trimming took 9 bases from V and 3 from J, leaving 9 bases between them. The CDR3 spans 11 residues. Germline CDR1 and CDR2: WNHNN and SYGVQD (reference sequence). The CDR3 protein is CASADNYEQYF. The CDR3 DNA follows: TGCGCCAGTGCAGACAACTACGAGCAGTACTTC.

The chain uses TRBV6-5 and TRBJ2-1; weak D call: TRBD1 (6 bases). The CDR3 is 13 amino acids. Germline V gene sequence: CDR1 MNHEY, CDR2 SVGAGI. V was trimmed by 6 bases and J by 4 bases, leaving 10 bases between them. In DNA, the CDR3 is TGTGCCAGCAGACGGGACACTTACAATGAGCAGTTCTTC. As protein: CASRRDTYNEQFF.

The chain links TRBV7-8 to TRBJ1-6; 8 nucleotides match TRBD1. CDR3 length: 14 residues. V lost 5 bases to trimming and J lost 9 bases; unmatched junction nucleotides: 6. CDR1 is SGHVS, CDR2 FQNEAQ, per germline. The CDR3 region is CASSPDRESSPLHF. The CDR3 bases are TGTGCCAGCAGCCCGGACAGGGAGAGTTCACCCCTCCACTTT.

V usage is TRBV5-4 and J usage is TRBJ2-3; 13 nucleotides line up with TRBD2. Germline trimming cut 4 bases from V and 0 bases from J; bases unmatched to any gene: 2. Per germline, CDR1 SGHNT and CDR2 YYREEE (reference sequence). This CDR3 is 16 amino acids long. CDR3 amino acids: CASSPLAGGSTDTQYF. The DNA for the CDR3 is TGTGCCAGCAGCCCACTAGCGGGGGGGAGCACAGATACGCAGTATTTT.

The chain links TRBV13 to TRBJ2-1, with 8 bases matching TRBD2. Germline trimming cut 8 bases from V and 2 bases from J; bases unmatched to any gene: 2. Germline V gives CDR1 PRHDT, CDR2 FYEKMQ (reference sequence). The CDR3 totals 13 residues. The CDR3 sequence is CASYGGAYNEQFF. For the CDR3, the DNA is TGTGCCAGCTACGGGGGGGCCTACAATGAGCAGTTCTTC.

The CDR3 DNA sequence: TGTGCCAGCAGCTACAGGGGACAGGGCAAAGCTTTCTTT. Residues: CASSYRGQGKAFF. This rearrangement joins TRBV11-3 to TRBJ1-1; TRBD1 agrees at 9 bases. V lost 4 bases and J lost 9; bases outside the gene matches: 6. The germline gives CDR1 SGHNT, CDR2 YENEEA. This CDR3 contains 13 residues.

The chain couples TRBV5-6 to TRBJ2-7, with TRBD1 identical over 7 bases. Germline CDR1 SGHDT, CDR2 YYEEEE. The CDR3 extends over 14 amino acids. V shed 5 bases and J 3 bases; nucleotides not matched to a gene: 8. In nucleotides, the CDR3 is TGTGCCAGCAGTTACGGACAGGTCAACTACGAGCAGTACTTC. Translated, it gives CASSYGQVNYEQYF. The whole variable domain, filled in from reference TRBV5-6 and TRBJ2-7, reads DAGVTQSPTHLIKTRGQQVTLRCSPKSGHDTVSWYQQALGQGPQFIFQYYEEEERQRGNFPDRFSGHQFPNYSSELNVNALLLGDSALYLCASSYGQVNYEQYFGPGTRLTVT.

The chain employs TRBV7-6 and TRBJ2-3, with TRBD2 identical over 9 bases. The CDR3 has 16 residues. Unmatched junction bases numbered 7, after V lost 1 base and J lost 5 bases. CDR1 is SGHVS and CDR2 is FNYEAQ in the germline V gene. This chain's CDR3 is CASSLVASGVRDTQYF. The CDR3, as DNA: TGTGCCAGCAGCTTAGTAGCTAGCGGGGTTAGAGATACGCAGTATTTT.

The chain couples TRBV5-4 to TRBJ1-3; 9 nucleotides align to TRBD1. The V and J ends lost 1 base and 7 bases, in that order; junction bases with no gene match: 6. There are 15 residues in the CDR3. Germline CDR1 and CDR2: SGHNT and YYREEE (reference sequence). CDR3 sequence: CASSLSSGTGNTIYF. In DNA form, the CDR3 reads TGTGCCAGCAGCTTGTCTTCCGGGACAGGGAACACCATATATTTT.

The chain has TRBV10-1 and TRBJ2-2, with D possibly TRBD2 on 6 matching bases. V gave up 8 bases and J gave up 0 bases, with 10 bases separating them. From germline, CDR1 is WNHNN and CDR2 SYGVQD (reference sequence). This CDR3 comprises 14 residues. This CDR3 is CASRDSTNTGELFF. CDR3 DNA sequence: TGCGCCAGCCGGGACTCTACGAACACCGGGGAGCTGTTTTTT.

The chain has TRBV6-5 and TRBJ1-2; D remains ambiguous. CDR1 is MNHEY and CDR2 is SVGAGI in the germline V gene. The CDR3 is 13 amino acids. Trimming took 2 bases from V and 10 from J, leaving 14 bases between them. This CDR3 is CASSYPSVRDYTF. Written as DNA, the CDR3 is TGTGCCAGCAGTTACCCGTCCGTCCGGGACTACACCTTC.

The chain has TRBV7-3 and TRBJ1-6, with D possibly TRBD1 on 5 matching bases. The germline V and J ends were trimmed by 1 base and 14 bases, with 12 bases remaining between them. Germline values: CDR1 SGHTA, CDR2 FQGTGA. There are 13 residues in the CDR3. CDR3 nucleotide sequence: TGTGCCAGCAGCTTAAATAGATGGGGGGCCCTCCACTTT. Amino acids: CASSLNRWGALHF.

This clone was counted once. The rearrangement links TRBV2 to TRBJ1-1; maybe TRBD1 (5 bases). Between the trimmed V and J ends, which lost 10 bases and 1 base, there was a span of 13 bases. The V gene's germline CDR1 is SNHLY and CDR2 FYNNEI. The length of the CDR3 is 13 residues. DNA for the CDR3: TGTGCCACCAGCGGCCAGGGGAACACTGAAGCTTTCTTT. It encodes CATSGQGNTEAFF.

The chain has TRBV15 and TRBJ2-7, with a weak D call TRBD2 (6 bases). This CDR3 comprises 15 residues. Germline CDR1 reads LNHNV; CDR2 reads YYDKDF (reference sequence). V lost 1 base, J lost 2 bases, and 12 bases lay in between. CDR3 in DNA: TGTGCCACCAGCAGAGGGGCGGGGAGCCCCTACGAGCAGTACTTC. This encodes CATSRGAGSPYEQYF.

This rearrangement joins TRBV5-1 to TRBJ1-1; D gene unclear. This CDR3 has 16 residues. The germline V gene encodes CDR1 SGHRS and CDR2 YFSETQ. V lost 1 base and J 1 base, leaving 14 bases between the germline ends. The CDR3 nucleotides are TGCGCCAGCAGCTTGAATGAGGGTTCGGGGAACACTGAAGCTTTCTTT. Protein sequence: CASSLNEGSGNTEAFF.